This T cell receptor beta chain was identified in a study of cytomegalovirus exposure and HLA in healthy donors. The PCR was carried out with 60 Vbeta primers and 13 Jbeta primers. The repertoire was sequenced with immunoSEQ multiplex PCR; TCRdb's copy has only in-frame clones and lacks some. The table shows roughly 130,000 clones, with almost 85% occurring only once. In the case of this clone: Its antigen is as yet unknown.

Regarding the study as a whole: An ancestry cluster, one associated with Asian ancestry, reportedly showed fewer N-insertions than the approximately 670-donor mean in a later analysis. Later work found that TCR association rates differed between HLA loci; DRB1 had the most and HLA-C the fewest. Across all donors, roughly uniform sequencing depth was an assumption of the presence/absence analyses.

The sample comprised PBMCs. The sequence was collected from a boy aged 2 to 10 in good health and CMV-seronegative.

In nucleotides, the CDR3 is TGCGCCAGCAGCCGGCACACAGGACAGTTAAACACTGAAGCTTTCTTT. This gives the protein CASSRHTGQLNTEAFF. The chain recombines TRBV4-3 with TRBJ1-1; D is possibly TRBD1 (6 bases). Germline CDR1 LGHNA, CDR2 YSLEER. The CDR3 runs to 16 residues. Trimming stripped 4 bases from V and 2 bases from J, with 17 bases between.